This T cell receptor (beta chain) was identified during a study of T-cell reconstitution after alpha-beta-depleted transplantation in children. Study results and caveats: Once a year had passed after transplant, T-cell counts and diversity came mostly from newly produced T cells. The high TCRbeta diversity at day 60 in some patients came from surviving recipient T cells and thymic progenitors.

This CDR3 spans 13 amino acids. V lost 3 bases and J 1 base, leaving 7 bases between the germline ends. Germline V CDR1 and CDR2: LGHNA, YSLEER. Researchers prepared the TCRbeta library using unique molecular identifiers, the study reports. One entry per CDR3 protein results from TCRdb running MiXCR on the PCR reads. The sample shows about 98,000 distinct CDR3 sequences, roughly 7.1% of them seen only once. This clonotype has a count of ten or more. Its antigen is undetermined. The sample in question was PBMCs, obtained before TCRalphabeta/CD19-depleted stem cell transplant. The sequence was obtained from a boy between 2 and 10 years old with acute lymphoblastic leukemia, due to receive a stem cell transplant. The genes are TRBV4-3 and TRBJ2-7; D is undetermined. The CDR3 loop is CASSHGTSYEQYF. Here the CDR3 DNA reads TGCGCCAGCAGCCACGGCACTTCCTACGAGCAGTACTTC.